The 22 T cell receptor beta chains below were found in one sample sequenced in a study of cytomegalovirus exposure and HLA in healthy donors. The primer mix had 60 Vbeta and 13 Jbeta primers. Assay: immunoSEQ multiplex PCR; the TCRdb copy retains only in-frame clones and omits some. The sample yields approximately 190,000 clones, over 70% seen once. Material for sequencing was PBMCs. The source is a man aged 45-65 years in good health and CMV-seronegative.

The chain is built from TRBV5-4 and TRBJ2-7, with 14 nucleotides matching TRBD2. The CDR3 loop spans 15 amino acids. From germline, CDR1 is SGHNT and CDR2 YYREEE (reference sequence). The V gene end was trimmed by 2 bases and the J gene end by 7 bases; junction bases not matched to a gene: 5. The CDR3 sequence: CASSFGTSGGNEQYF. DNA for the CDR3: TGTGCCAGCAGCTTCGGGACTAGCGGGGGCAATGAGCAGTACTTC.

The chain recombines TRBV13 with TRBJ1-5; TRBD1 matches 8 bases. The CDR3 covers 14 residues. Germline lookup yields CDR1 PRHDT and CDR2 FYEKMQ (reference sequence). Trimming took 5 bases from V and 6 from J; bases not matched to a gene: 6. The CDR3 loop reads CASSVQGVGQPQHF. Here the CDR3 DNA reads TGTGCCAGCAGCGTACAGGGGGTTGGTCAGCCCCAGCATTTT.

The V gene is TRBV6-5, the J gene TRBJ2-7, with 7 bases aligning to TRBD1. Germline CDR1 reads MNHEY; CDR2 reads SVGAGI. The CDR3 consists of 15 residues. Unmatched junction bases numbered 13, after V lost 6 bases and J lost 5 bases. CDR3 in amino acids: CASRITGASANEQYF. For the CDR3, the DNA is TGTGCCAGCAGAATTACAGGGGCCTCGGCCAACGAGCAGTACTTC.

The CDR3 nucleotides read TGTGCCAGCAGCGTAACAGGGCAAGAGACCCAGTACTTC. This gives the protein CASSVTGQETQYF. The chain couples TRBV9 to TRBJ2-5; D might be TRBD1 (6 bases). The CDR3 totals 13 residues. The V end lost 1 base, the J end lost 2 bases, and 6 bases lay between the germline ends. Looked up from germline, CDR1 is SGDLS and CDR2 is YYNGEE.

Comment on this clone: The junction and the germline gene differ at one end; a read error may be behind it. V usage is TRBV7-9 and J usage is TRBJ1-2; 7 nucleotides align to TRBD1. Germline-derived CDR1 and CDR2 are SEHNR and FQNEAQ (reference sequence). CDR3 length: 15 residues. DNA for the CDR3: TGTTCCAGCAGCTTAGGGGGCTTCGGGGGTCAGGGCTACACCTTC. Translated, it gives CSSSLGGFGGQGYTF.

This clone was detected once. This chain links TRBV6-1 with TRBJ2-6; no firm D call. Trimming took 0 bases from V and 3 from J, leaving 3 bases between them. This CDR3 comprises 14 residues. Germline V gene data show CDR1 as MNHNS and CDR2 as SASEGT. The CDR3 loop is CASSEALGANVLTF. For the CDR3, the DNA is TGTGCCAGCAGTGAAGCTCTTGGGGCCAACGTCCTGACTTTC.

V usage is TRBV7-2 and J usage is TRBJ2-1, with D perhaps TRBD1 (6 bases). The CDR3 has 14 residues. Trimming left V 3 bases short and J 0 bases short, with 6 bases between. Germline-derived CDR1 and CDR2 are SGHTA and FQGNSA. Here the CDR3 reads CASSFRGSYNEQFF. The CDR3 DNA reads TGTGCCAGCAGCTTCAGGGGCTCCTACAATGAGCAGTTCTTC.

The V and J genes are TRBV7-9 and TRBJ2-7, with D possibly TRBD1 on 6 matching bases. The CDR3 runs 13 residues. V was pared by 5 bases and J by 5 bases, with 13 bases between. Looked up from germline, CDR1 is SEHNR and CDR2 is FQNEAQ (reference sequence). CDR3 nucleotides: TGTGCCAGCAGCCGAATACAGGGCCACGAGCAGTACTTC. This sequence encodes CASSRIQGHEQYF.

In the case of this clone: Other DNA sequences in this sample translate to the same CDR3. The J gene is TRBJ2-7, the V gene TRBV5-6; 7 bases match TRBD1. The V segment lost 4 bases and the J segment 4 bases; nucleotides outside the gene matches: 2. The CDR3 is 12 residues long. In germline, CDR1 is SGHDT, CDR2 YYEEEE. CDR3 amino acids: CASSRQGYEQYF. DNA of the CDR3: TGTGCCAGCAGCCGACAGGGTTACGAGCAGTACTTC.

The chain carries TRBV19 and TRBJ1-2; tentative D call: TRBD1 (6 bases). Germline V lookup: CDR1 LNHDA, CDR2 SQIVND (reference sequence). CDR3 size: 15 residues. Trimming stripped 4 bases from V and 0 bases from J, with 12 bases between. The CDR3 here is CASSTWDTPNYGYTF. Here the CDR3 DNA reads TGTGCCAGTAGTACCTGGGACACTCCTAACTATGGCTACACCTTC. Full variable domain (rest looked up from reference TRBV19 and TRBJ1-2): DGGITQSPKYLFRKEGQNVTLSCEQNLNHDAMYWYRQDPGQGLRLIYYSQIVNDFQKGDIAEGYSVSREKKESFPLTVTSAQKNPTAFYLCASSTWDTPNYGYTFGSGTRLTVV.

The chain carries TRBV10-3 and TRBJ1-5, with no clear D. Trimming pared 6 bases from V and 0 bases from J, leaving 9 bases between. This CDR3 has 14 amino acids. Per germline, CDR1 ENHRY and CDR2 SYGVKD. This chain's CDR3 is CAISHGDSNQPQHF. In DNA form, the CDR3 reads TGTGCCATCAGCCACGGGGATAGCAATCAGCCCCAGCATTTT.

This chain uses TRBV2 with TRBJ1-1; D call uncertain. This CDR3 is 12 amino acids long. Germline-derived CDR1 and CDR2 are SNHLY and FYNNEI. V was trimmed by 5 bases and J by 2 bases, leaving 6 bases between them. CDR3 loop: CASSSINTEAFF. The DNA of the CDR3 is TGTGCCAGCAGTTCAATCAACACTGAAGCTTTCTTT.

The gene calls are TRBV6-1 and TRBJ2-1; D perhaps matches TRBD1 (8 bases). V was pared by 5 bases and J by 10 bases, with 15 bases between. The CDR3 totals 13 residues. Germline V CDR1 and CDR2: MNHNS, SASEGT. DNA of the CDR3: TGTGCCAGCAGTTTGACAGGGGAGGGAGAGCAGTTCTTC. Amino acids: CASSLTGEGEQFF.

The chain combines TRBV4-2 with TRBJ1-6; 8 nucleotides align to TRBD1. V was pared by 0 bases and J by 10 bases, with 8 bases of the junction left unmatched. The germline CDR1 and CDR2 sequences are LGHNA and YNFKEQ. This CDR3 spans 16 amino acids. The CDR3 is CASSQEVLDRASPLHF. The CDR3, as DNA: TGTGCCAGCAGCCAAGAAGTTTTGGACAGGGCATCACCCCTCCACTTT.

The V and J genes are TRBV29-1 and TRBJ1-2, with D possibly matching TRBD1 (6 bases). CDR3 length: 13 residues. Trimming shortened V by 3 bases and J by 7 bases, and 15 bases separated the two germline ends. Germline CDR1 reads SQVTM; CDR2 reads ANQGSEA. This CDR3 reads CSVDVGQLFGYTF. Here the CDR3 DNA reads TGCAGCGTTGATGTTGGACAGCTTTTTGGCTACACCTTC.

This chain links TRBV7-9 with TRBJ2-1; TRBD2 matches at 11 bases. CDR3 length: 15 amino acids. The J segment lost 6 bases and the V segment lost 5 bases, leaving 6 bases of the junction unmatched. Germline V gene data show CDR1 as SEHNR and CDR2 as FQNEAQ (reference sequence). The CDR3 sequence is CASSPSGGSFNEQFF. CDR3 nucleotide sequence: TGTGCCAGCAGCCCTAGCGGGGGGAGCTTCAATGAGCAGTTCTTC.

The table lists this clone with a count of one. This rearrangement joins TRBV18 to TRBJ2-2; TRBD1 matches 7 bases. CDR1 and CDR2 (germline): KGHSH, LQKENI. The V and J ends lost 5 bases and 0 bases, in that order; junction bases with no gene match: 3. This CDR3 region has 15 residues. This chain's CDR3 is CASSADRSNTGELFF. The CDR3 DNA is TGTGCCAGCTCAGCGGACAGGTCGAACACCGGGGAGCTGTTTTTT.

V is TRBV28 and J is TRBJ1-1, with 9 bases identical to TRBD1. The V gene's germline CDR1 is MDHEN and CDR2 SYDVKM. CDR3 length: 14 amino acids. The V segment lost 6 bases and the J segment 3 bases; nucleotides outside the gene matches: 5. The CDR3 is CASSRRTGDTEAFF. The CDR3 nucleotides are TGTGCCAGCAGCCGACGGACAGGGGACACTGAAGCTTTCTTT.

This chain uses TRBV6-4 with TRBJ2-7; 8 bases are shared with TRBD1. This CDR3 spans 14 amino acids. CDR1 and CDR2 from the germline V gene are MRHNA and SNTAGT. Germline trimming cut 6 bases from V and 0 bases from J; bases unmatched to any gene: 4. The CDR3 DNA is TGTGCCAGCAGGAAGACAGGGGACTCCTACGAGCAGTACTTC. It specifies CASRKTGDSYEQYF.

The chain combines TRBV6-5 with TRBJ2-5; 7 bases are shared with TRBD2. This CDR3 spans 14 amino acids. Germline V gene data show CDR1 as MNHEY and CDR2 as SVGAGI. The J segment lost 6 bases and the V segment lost 5 bases, leaving 9 bases of the junction unmatched. The CDR3 DNA is TGTGCCAGCAGTCTAGGCGGGGGTCATCAGACCCAGTACTTC. Translated: CASSLGGGHQTQYF.

This chain uses TRBV13 with TRBJ1-2, with D hard to call. Germline CDR1 is PRHDT and CDR2 is FYEKMQ (reference sequence). CDR3 length: 13 amino acids. Trimming took 0 bases from V and 8 from J, leaving 10 bases between them. In DNA, the CDR3 is TGTGCCAGCAGCTTAGGGGAGTCCCGGGGCTACACCTTC. It specifies CASSLGESRGYTF.

This clone was picked up a small number of times. The gene calls are TRBV4-1 and TRBJ2-7; 9 nucleotides line up with TRBD2. The germline gives CDR1 MGHRA, CDR2 YSYEKL. With 2 bases clipped from V and 2 bases from J, the junction kept 10 bases outside the gene matches. The CDR3 runs to 17 residues. DNA for the CDR3: TGCGCCAGCAGCCAATCCTATAGCGGGGGTTCAACCTACGAGCAGTACTTC. Translation gives CASSQSYSGGSTYEQYF.